This TCR beta chain was retrieved from a study of blood T cell repertoires in COVID-19. The V and J ends lost 6 bases and 6 bases, in that order; junction bases with no gene match: 5. Per the germline V gene, CDR1 is LNHDA and CDR2 is SQIVND (reference sequence). There are 13 residues in the CDR3. Assay used: immunoSEQ multiplex PCR; TCRdb lists only in-frame clones, some missing. Among about 400,000 clones listed, roughly 90% were seen once. In its sample, this clone was seen once. Sequences were obtained from peripheral blood. The chain employs TRBV19 and TRBJ2-3, with 8 nucleotides matching TRBD2. The receptor comes from a man aged 35 to 55 with acute or convalescent COVID-19. For the CDR3, the DNA is TGTGCCAGTAGCGGGGGGGCGAGGGATACGCAGTATTTT. Translated: CASSGGARDTQYF.